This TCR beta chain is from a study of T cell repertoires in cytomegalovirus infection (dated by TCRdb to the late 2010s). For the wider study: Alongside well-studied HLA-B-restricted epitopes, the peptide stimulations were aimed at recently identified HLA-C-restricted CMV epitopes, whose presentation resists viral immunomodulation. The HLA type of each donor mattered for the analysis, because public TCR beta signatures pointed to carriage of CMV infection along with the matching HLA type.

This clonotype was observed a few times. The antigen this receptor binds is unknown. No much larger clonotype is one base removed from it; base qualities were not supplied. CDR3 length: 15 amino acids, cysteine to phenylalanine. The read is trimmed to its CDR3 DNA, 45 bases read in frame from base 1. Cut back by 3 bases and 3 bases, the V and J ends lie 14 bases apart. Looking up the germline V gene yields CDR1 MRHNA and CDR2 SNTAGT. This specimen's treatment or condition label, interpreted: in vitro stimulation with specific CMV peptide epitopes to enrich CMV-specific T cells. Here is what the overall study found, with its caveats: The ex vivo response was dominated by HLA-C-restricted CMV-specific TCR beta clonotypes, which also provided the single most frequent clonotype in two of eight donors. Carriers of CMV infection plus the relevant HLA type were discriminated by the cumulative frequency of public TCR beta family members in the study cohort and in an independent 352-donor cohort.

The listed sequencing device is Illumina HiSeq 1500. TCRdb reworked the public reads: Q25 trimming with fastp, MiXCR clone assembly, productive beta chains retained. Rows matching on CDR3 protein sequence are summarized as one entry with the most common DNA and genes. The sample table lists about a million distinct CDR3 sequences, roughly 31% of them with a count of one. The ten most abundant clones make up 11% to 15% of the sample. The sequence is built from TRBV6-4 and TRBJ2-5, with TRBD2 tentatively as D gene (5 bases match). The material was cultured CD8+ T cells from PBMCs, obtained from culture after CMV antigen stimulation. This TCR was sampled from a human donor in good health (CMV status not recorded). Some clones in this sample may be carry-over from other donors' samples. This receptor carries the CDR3 CASSEDSEVEETQYF. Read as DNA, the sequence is TGTGCCAGCAGTGAGGATAGCGAGGTGGAAGAGACCCAGTACTTC.